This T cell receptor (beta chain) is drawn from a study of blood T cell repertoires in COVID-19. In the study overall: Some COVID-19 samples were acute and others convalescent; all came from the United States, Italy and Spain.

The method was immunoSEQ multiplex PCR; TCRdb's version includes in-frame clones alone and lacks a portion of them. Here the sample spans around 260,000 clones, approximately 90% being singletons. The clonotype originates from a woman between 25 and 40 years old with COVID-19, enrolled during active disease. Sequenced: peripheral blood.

CDR3 sequence reads: CASSFRQSRDTQYF. Here the CDR3 DNA reads TGTGCCAGCAGCTTCCGACAGTCCAGGGATACGCAGTATTTT. The V call is TRBV5-8, the J call TRBJ2-3, with a tentative D call TRBD1 (5 bases). The CDR3 covers 14 residues. V dropped 2 bases and J dropped 6 bases, with 13 bases sitting between them. Looked up from germline, CDR1 is SGHTS and CDR2 is YDEGEE.